Below are 18 T cell receptor beta chains sequenced from a single sample in a study of blood T cell repertoires in COVID-19. Clones were read by immunoSEQ multiplex PCR, and TCRdb kept only the in-frame ones, dropping some. The repertoire holds 150,000 to 200,000 clones, with 60% to 80% as singletons. The material sequenced was peripheral blood. These TCRs come from a woman in her 70s with acute or convalescent COVID-19.

The V call is TRBV5-1, the J call TRBJ2-1; 11 bases line up with TRBD2. Trimming cost V 0 bases and J 2 bases; bases outside gene matches: 1. The CDR3 runs 16 residues. Germline V CDR1 and CDR2: SGHRS, YFSETQ. The CDR3 coding sequence is TGCGCCAGCAGCTTGGTAGCGGGAGGGCCCTACAATGAGCAGTTCTTC. It translates to CASSLVAGGPYNEQFF.

This clone was detected a few times. The rearrangement joins TRBV2 to TRBJ2-5, with 7 bases that match TRBD1. CDR3 length equals 11 residues. In germline, CDR1 is SNHLY, CDR2 FYNNEI. V lost 7 bases and J lost 5; bases outside the gene matches: 1. The CDR3 nucleotides read TGTGCCAGCAAACAGGGGGAGACCCAGTACTTC. This sequence encodes CASKQGETQYF. The complete variable domain, with remaining parts taken from reference TRBV2 and TRBJ2-5, reads EPEVTQTPSHQVTQMGQEVILRCVPISNHLYFYWYRQILGQKVEFLVSFYNNEISEKSEIFDDQFSVERPDGSNFTLKIRSTKLEDSAMYFCASKQGETQYFGPGTRLLVL.

The gene calls are TRBV18 and TRBJ2-2; TRBD1 matches at 8 bases. CDR1 is KGHSH and CDR2 is LQKENI in the germline V gene. This CDR3 has 14 amino acids. The J segment lost 8 bases and the V segment lost 3 bases, leaving 5 bases of the junction unmatched. The CDR3 sequence: CASSPRTGRGELFF. DNA for the CDR3: TGTGCCAGCTCACCCCGGACAGGGAGAGGGGAGCTGTTTTTT.

This chain connects TRBV29-1 to TRBJ1-2; D is perhaps TRBD1 (5 bases). The ends were cut back, 3 bases at V and 8 bases at J, with 19 bases in the middle. The CDR3 runs to 14 residues. The germline V gene has CDR1 SQVTM and CDR2 ANQGSEA. The CDR3 is CSVDGDGGRGGYTF. Written as DNA, the CDR3 is TGCAGCGTTGACGGTGACGGGGGAAGAGGAGGCTACACCTTC.

V is TRBV9 and J is TRBJ2-7; tentatively, D is TRBD2 (5 bases). The V end was cut by 3 bases, the J end by 1 base, with 11 bases between. CDR3 length equals 14 residues. The germline gives CDR1 SGDLS, CDR2 YYNGEE. The CDR3 spells CASSATRGSYEQYF. For the CDR3, the DNA is TGTGCCAGCAGCGCAACACGGGGATCCTACGAGCAGTACTTC. Full variable domain (rest looked up from reference TRBV9 and TRBJ2-7): DSGVTQTPKHLITATGQRVTLRCSPRSGDLSVYWYQQSLDQGLQFLIQYYNGEERAKGNILERFSAQQFPDLHSELNLSSLELGDSALYFCASSATRGSYEQYFGPGTRLTVT.

V is TRBV5-1 and J is TRBJ1-1; D uncertain. From germline, CDR1 is SGHRS and CDR2 YFSETQ. With 0 bases removed from V and 1 base from J, the gap between germline ends came to 16 bases. The CDR3 contains 17 residues. The CDR3 loop reads CASSLGLFSRKNTEAFF. The CDR3 DNA reads TGCGCCAGCAGCTTGGGTCTTTTTTCCAGAAAGAACACTGAAGCTTTCTTT.

The CDR3 coding sequence is TGCGCCAGCAGCCACGCCGGACAGGGAAAAGGATATAATTCACCCCTCCACTTT. This translates into CASSHAGQGKGYNSPLHF. The V call is TRBV4-1, the J call TRBJ1-6; the match to TRBD1 covers 8 bases. Germline CDR1 MGHRA, CDR2 YSYEKL. V shed 3 bases and J 4 bases; nucleotides not matched to a gene: 11. The CDR3 runs 18 residues.

The sample holds a few counts of this clone. V usage is TRBV9 and J usage is TRBJ1-2; TRBD1 aligns across 10 bases. V shed 4 bases, J shed 7 bases, and the junction held 19 bases outside the gene matches. There are 18 residues in the CDR3. The germline V gene has CDR1 SGDLS and CDR2 YYNGEE. The CDR3 loop reads CASSLGPGTGDGIRGYTF. DNA for the CDR3: TGTGCCAGCAGCCTAGGTCCCGGGACAGGGGACGGTATACGTGGCTACACCTTC. The whole variable domain, remainder taken from reference TRBV9 and TRBJ1-2, is DSGVTQTPKHLITATGQRVTLRCSPRSGDLSVYWYQQSLDQGLQFLIQYYNGEERAKGNILERFSAQQFPDLHSELNLSSLELGDSALYFCASSLGPGTGDGIRGYTFGSGTRLTVV.

The genes are TRBV7-3 and TRBJ1-2; a possible D gene is TRBD1 (5 bases). The CDR3 spans 15 residues. Trimming took off 0 bases at V and 0 bases at J, with 8 bases between the two ends. Looked up from germline, CDR1 is SGHTA and CDR2 is FQGTGA. Written as DNA, the CDR3 is TGTGCCAGCAGCTTAACGGGACTAGCTAACTATGGCTACACCTTC. This codes for CASSLTGLANYGYTF.

The rearrangement links TRBV19 to TRBJ2-7; possible D gene TRBD2, 5 bases. The V end was cut by 1 base, the J end by 6 bases, with 13 bases between. There are 14 residues in the CDR3. The V gene's germline CDR1 is LNHDA and CDR2 SQIVND (reference sequence). Written as DNA, the CDR3 is TGTGCCAGTAGTATAGTGAGAGGGTCGGGCGAGCAGTACTTC. Translation gives CASSIVRGSGEQYF.

The chain combines TRBV27 with TRBJ2-3, with 9 bases aligning to TRBD1. With 4 bases clipped from V and 3 bases from J, the junction kept 14 bases outside the gene matches. The germline CDR1 and CDR2 sequences are MNHEY and SMNVEV (reference sequence). This CDR3 comprises 18 residues. The CDR3 here is CASSSGGPGTGRTDTQYF. CDR3 bases: TGTGCCAGCAGTTCTGGGGGTCCCGGGACAGGGAGGACAGATACGCAGTATTTT.

The gene calls are TRBV12-5 and TRBJ2-7, with D tentatively TRBD2 (5 bases). Trimming removed 1 base from V and 5 bases from J, with 12 bases in between. The CDR3 is made up of 14 amino acids. In germline, CDR1 is LGHNT, CDR2 FRNRAP. The CDR3: CASGLGTSWNEQYF. In DNA, the CDR3 is TGTGCTAGTGGTTTGGGGACTTCGTGGAACGAGCAGTACTTC.

The chain couples TRBV5-6 to TRBJ1-1, with D possibly matching TRBD1 (6 bases). V lost 0 bases and J 5 bases, leaving 14 bases between the germline ends. This CDR3 contains 15 residues. CDR1 SGHDT and CDR2 YYEEEE come from the germline V gene. CDR3 sequence: CASSLASGEGTEAFF. CDR3 DNA: TGTGCCAGCAGCTTGGCATCAGGGGAGGGGACTGAAGCTTTCTTT.

J is TRBJ2-5 and V is TRBV6-1, with 11 bases aligning to TRBD1. The germline V gene has CDR1 MNHNS and CDR2 SASEGT. V was pared by 0 bases and J by 5 bases, with 8 bases of the junction left unmatched. This CDR3 has 17 residues. DNA of the CDR3: TGTGCCAGCAGTGAAGCGAGGACAGGGGGCTTTCGGGAGACCCAGTACTTC. Translated, it gives CASSEARTGGFRETQYF.

The chain employs TRBV5-1 and TRBJ1-2; the match to TRBD1 covers 10 bases. CDR1 and CDR2 from the germline V gene are SGHRS and YFSETQ. The J segment lost 0 bases and the V segment lost 4 bases, leaving 6 bases of the junction unmatched. This CDR3 region has 16 residues. As DNA, the CDR3 is TGCGCCAGCAGCAATGGACAGGGGGTAGCTAACTATGGCTACACCTTC. Its protein product is CASSNGQGVANYGYTF.

The V call is TRBV28, the J call TRBJ1-5, with 9 bases lining up with TRBD1. Germline CDR1 MDHEN, CDR2 SYDVKM. This CDR3 contains 16 residues. V lost 3 bases to trimming and J lost 3 bases; unmatched junction nucleotides: 6. The CDR3 spells CASSLAQGANNQPQHF. The CDR3 DNA is TGTGCCAGCAGTTTGGCACAGGGGGCTAACAATCAGCCCCAGCATTTT.

The chain couples TRBV6-5 to TRBJ2-5; tentative D call: TRBD1 (7 bases). The CDR3 has 13 amino acids. CDR1 MNHEY and CDR2 SVGAGI come from the germline V gene. V shed 7 bases and J shed 7 bases, with 16 bases lying between them. This CDR3 is CASIKGAGGTQYF. CDR3 sequence (DNA): TGTGCCAGCATCAAGGGGGCCGGGGGGACCCAGTACTTC.

This clone occurred once. The rearrangement links TRBV2 to TRBJ1-4; D is unresolved. Germline-derived CDR1 and CDR2 are SNHLY and FYNNEI. Trimming took 8 bases from V and 7 from J, leaving 14 bases between them. The CDR3 covers 13 residues. Written as DNA, the CDR3 is TGTGCCAGCCAAAAAGACACTTTTGAAAAACTGTTTTTT. As protein: CASQKDTFEKLFF.